Included here is one T cell receptor (beta chain) sequence, with context. This entry belongs to a study of T cell responses to AZD1222 COVID-19 vaccine. Here immunoSEQ multiplex PCR was the method, and the copy in TCRdb shows in-frame clones only, minus some. The sample table includes some 150,000 clones. The CDR3 is 15 amino acids. V trimming: 0 bases; J trimming: 3 bases; junction bases outside the gene matches: 1. Germline V CDR1 and CDR2: SGHRS, YFSETQ. What was sequenced was peripheral blood. This sequence joins TRBV5-1 and TRBJ2-2; 8 bases map to TRBD2. This TCR came from an adult in good health. The CDR3, as DNA: TGCGCCAGCAGCTTGGACGGGGGGGACACCGGGGAGCTGTTTTTT. Translation: CASSLDGGDTGELFF.